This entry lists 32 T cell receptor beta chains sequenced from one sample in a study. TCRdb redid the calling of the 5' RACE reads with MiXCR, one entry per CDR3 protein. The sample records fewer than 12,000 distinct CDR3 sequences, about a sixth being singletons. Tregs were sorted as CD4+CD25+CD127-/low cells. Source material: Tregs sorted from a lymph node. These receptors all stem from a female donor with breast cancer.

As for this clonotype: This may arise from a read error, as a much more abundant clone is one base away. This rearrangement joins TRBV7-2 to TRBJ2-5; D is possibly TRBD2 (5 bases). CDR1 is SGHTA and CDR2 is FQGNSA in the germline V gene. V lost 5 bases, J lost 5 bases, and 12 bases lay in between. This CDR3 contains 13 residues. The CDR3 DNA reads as TGTGCCAGCAGCCCCCGAGGCGGGGAGACCCAGTACTTC. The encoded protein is CASSPRGGETQYF. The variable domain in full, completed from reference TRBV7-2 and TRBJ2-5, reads GAGVSQSPSNKVTEKGKDVELRCDPISGHTALYWYRQSLGQGLEFLIYFQGNSAPDKSGLPSDRFSAERTGGSVSTLTIQRTQQEDSAVYLCASSPRGGETQYFGPGTRLLVL.

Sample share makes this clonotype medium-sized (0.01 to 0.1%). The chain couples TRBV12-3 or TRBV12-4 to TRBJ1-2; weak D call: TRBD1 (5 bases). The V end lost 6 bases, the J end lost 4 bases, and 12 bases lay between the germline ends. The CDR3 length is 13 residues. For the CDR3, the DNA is TGTGCCAGCAGCCCGGGGGGTGGCTATGGCTACACCTTC. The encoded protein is CASSPGGGYGYTF.

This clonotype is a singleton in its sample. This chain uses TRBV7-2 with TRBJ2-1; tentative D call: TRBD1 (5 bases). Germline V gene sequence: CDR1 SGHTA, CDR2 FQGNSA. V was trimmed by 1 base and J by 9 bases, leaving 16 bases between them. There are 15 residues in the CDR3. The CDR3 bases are TGTGCCAGCAGCTTAGTAATGGCTGACAGCAGTGAGCAGTTCTTC. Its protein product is CASSLVMADSSEQFF.

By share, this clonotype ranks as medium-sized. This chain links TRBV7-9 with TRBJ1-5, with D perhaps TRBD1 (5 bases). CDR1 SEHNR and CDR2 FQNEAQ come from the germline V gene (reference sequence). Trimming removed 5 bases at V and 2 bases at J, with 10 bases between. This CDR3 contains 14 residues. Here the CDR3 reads CASSPWDGNQPQHF. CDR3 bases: TGTGCCAGCAGCCCCTGGGACGGCAATCAGCCCCAGCATTTT.

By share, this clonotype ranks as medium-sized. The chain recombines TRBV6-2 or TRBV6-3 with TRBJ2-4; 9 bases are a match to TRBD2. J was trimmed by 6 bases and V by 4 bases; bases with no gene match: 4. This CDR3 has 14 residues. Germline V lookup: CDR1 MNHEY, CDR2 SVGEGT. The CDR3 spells CASSSRTSANIQYF. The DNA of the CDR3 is TGTGCCAGCAGTTCCCGGACTAGCGCAAACATTCAGTACTTC.

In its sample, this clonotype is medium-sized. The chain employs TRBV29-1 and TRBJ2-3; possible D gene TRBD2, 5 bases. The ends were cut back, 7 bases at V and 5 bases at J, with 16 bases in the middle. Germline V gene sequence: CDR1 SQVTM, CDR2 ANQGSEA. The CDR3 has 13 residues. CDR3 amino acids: CSAGGEIQDTQYF. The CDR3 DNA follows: TGCAGCGCCGGAGGTGAAATACAAGATACGCAGTATTTT.

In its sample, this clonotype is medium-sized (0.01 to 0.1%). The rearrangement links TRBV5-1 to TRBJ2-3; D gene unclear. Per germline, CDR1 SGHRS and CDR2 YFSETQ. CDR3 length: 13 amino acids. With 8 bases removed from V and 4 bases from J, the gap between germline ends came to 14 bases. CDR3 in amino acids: CASARAEPDTQYF. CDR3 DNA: TGCGCCAGTGCTCGGGCCGAGCCAGATACGCAGTATTTT.

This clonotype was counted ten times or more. CDR3 sequence: CAWSVLGGGAITEAFF. The CDR3, as DNA: TGTGCCTGGAGTGTACTTGGCGGGGGCGCGATCACTGAAGCTTTCTTT. The chain carries TRBV30 and TRBJ1-1; D may be TRBD1 (6 bases). Germline V CDR1 and CDR2: GTSNPN, SVGIG (reference sequence). This CDR3 is 16 amino acids long. V lost 0 bases and J lost 4, with 18 bases in between.

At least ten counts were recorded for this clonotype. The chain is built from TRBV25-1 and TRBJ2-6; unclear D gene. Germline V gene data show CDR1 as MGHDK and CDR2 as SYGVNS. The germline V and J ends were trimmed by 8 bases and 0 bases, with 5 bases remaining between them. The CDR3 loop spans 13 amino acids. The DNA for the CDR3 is TGTGCCAGCCCATGCTCTGGGGCCAACGTCCTGACTTTC. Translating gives CASPCSGANVLTF.

CDR3 region: CASSFGNGGELFF. Written as DNA, the CDR3 is TGCGCCAGCAGTTTCGGGAACGGCGGGGAGCTGTTTTTT. This chain links TRBV5-1 with TRBJ1-4; possible D gene TRBD2, 5 bases. The J call could be wrong; TRBJ2-2 is a better fit for the DNA end. CDR3 size: 13 residues. Per germline, CDR1 SGHRS and CDR2 YFSETQ.

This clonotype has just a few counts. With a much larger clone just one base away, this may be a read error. Here the CDR3 reads CTSSSTKAGAYEQYF. The CDR3 bases are TGTACCAGCAGCTCAACGAAAGCGGGAGCCTACGAGCAGTACTTC. The chain employs TRBV7-2 and TRBJ2-7; 8 bases fit TRBD2. The CDR3 has 15 amino acids. J lost 2 bases, V lost 4 bases, and 7 bases had no gene match. Germline loops: CDR1 SGHTA, CDR2 FQGNSA.

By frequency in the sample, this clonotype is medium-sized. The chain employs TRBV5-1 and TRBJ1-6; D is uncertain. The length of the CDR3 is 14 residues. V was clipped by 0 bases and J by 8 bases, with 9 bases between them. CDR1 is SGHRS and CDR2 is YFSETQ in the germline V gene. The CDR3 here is CASSLGTSDSPLHF. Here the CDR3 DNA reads TGCGCCAGCAGCTTGGGGACTTCCGATTCACCCCTCCACTTT.

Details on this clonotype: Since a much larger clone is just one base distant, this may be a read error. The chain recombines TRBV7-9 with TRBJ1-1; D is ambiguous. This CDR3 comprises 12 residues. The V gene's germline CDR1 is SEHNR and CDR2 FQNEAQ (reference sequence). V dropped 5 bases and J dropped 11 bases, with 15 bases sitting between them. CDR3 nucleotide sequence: TGTGCCAGCAGCGTCGATGATCAGCAGGCTTTCTTT. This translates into CASSVDDQQAFF.

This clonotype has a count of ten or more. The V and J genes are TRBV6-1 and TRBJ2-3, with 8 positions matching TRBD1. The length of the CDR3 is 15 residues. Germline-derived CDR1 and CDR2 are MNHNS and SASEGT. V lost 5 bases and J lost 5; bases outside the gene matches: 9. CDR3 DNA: TGTGCCAGCAGTCGGGACAGGAGGCCCGGAGATACGCAGTATTTT. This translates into CASSRDRRPGDTQYF.

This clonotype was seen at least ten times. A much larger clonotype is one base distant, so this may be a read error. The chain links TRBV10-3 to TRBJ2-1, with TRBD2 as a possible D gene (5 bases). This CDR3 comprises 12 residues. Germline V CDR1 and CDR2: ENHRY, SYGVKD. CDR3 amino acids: CAASRAGNERFF. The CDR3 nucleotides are TGTGCCGCATCGAGGGCTGGCAATGAGCGGTTCTTC.

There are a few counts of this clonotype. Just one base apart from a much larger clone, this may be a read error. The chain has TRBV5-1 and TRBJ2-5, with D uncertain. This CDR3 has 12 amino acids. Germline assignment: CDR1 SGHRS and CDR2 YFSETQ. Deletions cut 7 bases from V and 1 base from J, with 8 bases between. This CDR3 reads CASGYSQETQYF. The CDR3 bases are TGCGCCAGCGGCTACAGCCAAGAGACCCAGTACTTC.

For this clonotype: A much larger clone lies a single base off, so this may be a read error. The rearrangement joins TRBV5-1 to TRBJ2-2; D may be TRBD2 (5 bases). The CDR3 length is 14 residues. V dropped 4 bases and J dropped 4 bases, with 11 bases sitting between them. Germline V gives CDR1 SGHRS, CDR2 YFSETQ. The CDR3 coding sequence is TGCGCCAGCAGCATTCGGACTGGCACCGGGGAGCTGTTTTTT. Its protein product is CASSIRTGTGELFF. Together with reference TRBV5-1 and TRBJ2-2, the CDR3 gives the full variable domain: KAGVTQTPRYLIKTRGQQVTLSCSPISGHRSVSWYQQTPGQGLQFLFEYFSETQRNKGNFPGRFSGRQFSNSRSEMNVSTLELGDSALYLCASSIRTGTGELFFGEGSRLTVL.

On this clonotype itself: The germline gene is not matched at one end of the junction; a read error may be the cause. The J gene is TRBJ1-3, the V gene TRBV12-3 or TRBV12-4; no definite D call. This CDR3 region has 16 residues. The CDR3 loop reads CASSWRRGPSRNTIYF. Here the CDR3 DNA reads TGTGCCAGCAGTTGGCGGCGGGGTCCCTCTAGAAACACCATATATTTT.

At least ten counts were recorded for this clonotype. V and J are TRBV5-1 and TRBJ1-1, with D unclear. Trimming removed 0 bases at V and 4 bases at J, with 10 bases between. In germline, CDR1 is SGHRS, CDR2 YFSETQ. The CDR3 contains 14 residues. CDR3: CASSLGAGSTEAFF. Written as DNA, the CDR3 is TGCGCCAGCAGCTTGGGGGCGGGGAGCACTGAAGCTTTCTTT.

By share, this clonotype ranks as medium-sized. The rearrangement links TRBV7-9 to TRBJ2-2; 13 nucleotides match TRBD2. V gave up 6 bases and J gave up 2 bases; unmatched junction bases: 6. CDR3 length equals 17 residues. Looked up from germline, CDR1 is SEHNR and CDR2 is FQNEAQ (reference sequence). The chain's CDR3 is CASRPGLAGLNTGELFF. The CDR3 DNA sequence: TGTGCCAGCAGACCGGGACTAGCGGGGCTCAACACCGGGGAGCTGTTTTTT. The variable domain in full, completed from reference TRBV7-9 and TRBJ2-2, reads DTGVSQNPRHKITKRGQNVTFRCDPISEHNRLYWYRQTLGQGPEFLTYFQNEAQLEKSRLLSDRFSAERPKGSFSTLEIQRTEQGDSAMYLCASRPGLAGLNTGELFFGEGSRLTVL.

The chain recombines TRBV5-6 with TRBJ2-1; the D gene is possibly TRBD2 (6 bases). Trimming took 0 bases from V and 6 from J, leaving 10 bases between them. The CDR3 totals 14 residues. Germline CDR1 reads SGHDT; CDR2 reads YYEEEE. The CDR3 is CASSLVRRGNEQFF. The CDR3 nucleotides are TGTGCCAGCAGCTTGGTTCGGAGGGGCAATGAGCAGTTCTTC. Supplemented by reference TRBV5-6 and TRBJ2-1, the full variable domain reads DAGVTQSPTHLIKTRGQQVTLRCSPKSGHDTVSWYQQALGQGPQFIFQYYEEEERQRGNFPDRFSGHQFPNYSSELNVNALLLGDSALYLCASSLVRRGNEQFFGPGTRLTVL.

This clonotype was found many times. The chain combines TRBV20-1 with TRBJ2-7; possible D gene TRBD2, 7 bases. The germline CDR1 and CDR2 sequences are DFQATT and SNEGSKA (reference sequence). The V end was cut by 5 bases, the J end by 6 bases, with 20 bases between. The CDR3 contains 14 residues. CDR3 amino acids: CSAARGPPGTEQYF. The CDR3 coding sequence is TGCAGTGCTGCGCGGGGGCCTCCCGGAACCGAGCAGTACTTC.

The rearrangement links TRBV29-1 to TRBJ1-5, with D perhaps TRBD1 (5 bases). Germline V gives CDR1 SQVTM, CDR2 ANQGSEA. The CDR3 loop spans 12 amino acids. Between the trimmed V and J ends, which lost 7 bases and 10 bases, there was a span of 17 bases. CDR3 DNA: TGCAGCGCCGGGACCGGCCCTGAACCCCAGCATTTT. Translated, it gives CSAGTGPEPQHF.

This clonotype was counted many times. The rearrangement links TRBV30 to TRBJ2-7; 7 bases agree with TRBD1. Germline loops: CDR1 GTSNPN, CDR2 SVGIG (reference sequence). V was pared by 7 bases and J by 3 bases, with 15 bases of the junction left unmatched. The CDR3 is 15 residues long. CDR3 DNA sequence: TGTGCCTTCCGATCCCAGACAGGGATCATCTACGAGCAGTACTTC. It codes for CAFRSQTGIIYEQYF.

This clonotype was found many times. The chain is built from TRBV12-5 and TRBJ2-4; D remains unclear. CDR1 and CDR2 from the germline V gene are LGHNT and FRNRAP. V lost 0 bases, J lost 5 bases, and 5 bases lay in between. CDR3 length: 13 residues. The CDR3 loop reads CASGLVRENIQYF. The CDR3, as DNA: TGTGCTAGTGGTTTGGTCCGGGAAAACATTCAGTACTTC.

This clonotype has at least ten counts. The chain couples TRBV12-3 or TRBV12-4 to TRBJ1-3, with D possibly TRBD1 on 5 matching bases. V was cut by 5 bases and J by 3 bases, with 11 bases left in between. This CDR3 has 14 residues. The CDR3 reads CASSRGAGGNTIYF. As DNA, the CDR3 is TGTGCCAGCAGTCGAGGGGCCGGTGGAAACACCATATATTTT.

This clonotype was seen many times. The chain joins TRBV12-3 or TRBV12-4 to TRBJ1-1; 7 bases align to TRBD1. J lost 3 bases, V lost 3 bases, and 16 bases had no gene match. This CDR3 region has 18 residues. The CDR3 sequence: CASSLRGPRGGSDTEAFF. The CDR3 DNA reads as TGTGCCAGCAGTTTGCGGGGACCCAGGGGGGGGAGTGACACTGAAGCTTTCTTT.

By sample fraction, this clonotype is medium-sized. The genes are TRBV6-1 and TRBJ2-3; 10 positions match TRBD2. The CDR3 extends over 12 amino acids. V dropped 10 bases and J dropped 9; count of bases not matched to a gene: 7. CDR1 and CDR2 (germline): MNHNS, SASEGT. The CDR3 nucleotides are TGTGCCACCGCGGGGACTAGCGAAACGCAGTATTTT. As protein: CATAGTSETQYF.

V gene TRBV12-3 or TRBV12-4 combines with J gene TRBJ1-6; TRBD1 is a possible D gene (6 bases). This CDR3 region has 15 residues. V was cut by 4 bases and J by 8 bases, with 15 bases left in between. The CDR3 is CASSSYRDGYSPLHF. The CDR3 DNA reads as TGTGCCAGCAGTTCCTACAGGGACGGATATTCACCCCTCCACTTT.

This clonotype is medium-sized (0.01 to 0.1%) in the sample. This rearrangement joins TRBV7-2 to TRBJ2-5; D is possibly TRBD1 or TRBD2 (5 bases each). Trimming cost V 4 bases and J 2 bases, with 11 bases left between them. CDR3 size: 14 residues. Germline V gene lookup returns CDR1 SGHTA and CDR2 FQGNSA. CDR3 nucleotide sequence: TGTGCCAGCAGCTCGGACTGGGGGCAAGAGACCCAGTACTTC. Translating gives CASSSDWGQETQYF.

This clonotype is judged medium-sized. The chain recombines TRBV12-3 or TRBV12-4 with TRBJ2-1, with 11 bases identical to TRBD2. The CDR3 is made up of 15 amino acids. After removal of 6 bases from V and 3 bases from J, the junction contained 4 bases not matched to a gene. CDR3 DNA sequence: TGTGCCAGCAGCCCCGGGACTAGCGGCTACAATGAGCAGTTCTTC. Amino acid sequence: CASSPGTSGYNEQFF.

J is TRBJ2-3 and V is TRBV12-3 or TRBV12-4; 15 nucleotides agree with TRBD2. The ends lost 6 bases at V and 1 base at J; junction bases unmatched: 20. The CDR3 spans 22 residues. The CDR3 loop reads CASSLGLAGGRRRSLGTDTQYF. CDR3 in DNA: TGTGCCAGCAGCCTTGGACTAGCGGGAGGGCGAAGGCGCTCGTTAGGCACAGATACGCAGTATTTT.